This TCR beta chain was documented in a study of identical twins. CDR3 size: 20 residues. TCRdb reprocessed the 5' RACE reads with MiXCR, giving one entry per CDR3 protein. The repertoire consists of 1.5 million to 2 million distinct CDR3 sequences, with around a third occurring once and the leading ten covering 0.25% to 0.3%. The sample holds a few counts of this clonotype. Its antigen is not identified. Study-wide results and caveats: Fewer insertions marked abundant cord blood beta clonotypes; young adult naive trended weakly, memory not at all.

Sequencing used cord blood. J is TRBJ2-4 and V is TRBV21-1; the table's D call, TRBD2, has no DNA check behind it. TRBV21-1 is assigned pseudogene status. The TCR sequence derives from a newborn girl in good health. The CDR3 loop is CASTQAPGLAGELAKNIQYF. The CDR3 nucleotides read TGTGCCAGCACTCAGGCTCCTGGTCTAGCGGGAGAGTTAGCCAAAAACATTCAGTACTTC.